Sequencing of this TCR beta chain was carried out in a study of shared clonotypes between healthy human individuals. Remarks on this clone: Its antigen is not identified.

Findings of the study overall: A reduction in generation probabilities was seen for non-shared clonotypes relative to those shared by all four donors.

Clones were read by immunoSEQ multiplex PCR, and TCRdb kept only the in-frame ones, dropping some. This sample yields approximately 2.3 million clones, of which 80% to 95% are seen a single time; 0.39% belongs to the top ten. Sample: naive CD4+ T cells from PBMCs. Subset defined: CD45RA+ positively selected. The origin of this receptor is a young man in good health. Some clones in this sample may be carry-over from other donors' samples.

CDR3 residues: CASSPRWGPNTEAFF. The CDR3 DNA follows: TGTGCCAGCAGTCCCCGTTGGGGACCGAACACTGAAGCTTTCTTT. The chain carries TRBV6-1 and TRBJ1-1, with D perhaps TRBD1 (5 bases). V lost 5 bases to trimming and J lost 1 base, with 14 bases between them. The CDR3 sequence is 15 residues long. Germline assignment: CDR1 MNHNS and CDR2 SASEGT.